The entry that follows covers one T cell receptor beta chain sequence. Its antigen is not known. CDR1 is LNHDA and CDR2 is SQIVND in the germline V gene (reference sequence). CDR3 length: 16 amino acids. V lost 3 bases and J lost 5, with 17 bases in between. Profiled with immunoSEQ multiplex PCR; TCRdb holds only in-frame clones, not every one. The table shows several thousand clones, with about 94% occurring only once. The sample belongs to a study of T cell clonotyping in hematopoietic cell transplantation. Study results and caveats: Broader posttransplant TCR repertoire diversity was predicted by graft donor and pretransplant recipient Inverse Simpson Index values. At the given depth, recipient repertoires were over 97% de novo clonotypes. Pathologically expanded recipient clonotypes increased progressively from day 30 to day 180 as diversity fell. CD4 and CD8 repertoire contributions could not be separated without sorting.

The chain combines TRBV19 with TRBJ1-5; the D is unclear. The sequences come from peripheral blood mononuclear cells, collected 30 days after allogeneic stem cell transplant. This receptor was identified in a male patient aged 55-69 years who had an allogeneic stem cell transplant from an unrelated donor, so T cells may come from the graft donor. Some clones in this sample may be carry-over from other donors' samples. CDR3 residues: CASSISAGSSYQPQHF. The CDR3 DNA reads as TGTGCCAGTAGTATTTCCGCGGGAAGCTCATATCAGCCCCAGCATTTT. The whole variable domain, remainder taken from reference TRBV19 and TRBJ1-5, is DGGITQSPKYLFRKEGQNVTLSCEQNLNHDAMYWYRQDPGQGLRLIYYSQIVNDFQKGDIAEGYSVSREKKESFPLTVTSAQKNPTAFYLCASSISAGSSYQPQHFGDGTRLSIL.